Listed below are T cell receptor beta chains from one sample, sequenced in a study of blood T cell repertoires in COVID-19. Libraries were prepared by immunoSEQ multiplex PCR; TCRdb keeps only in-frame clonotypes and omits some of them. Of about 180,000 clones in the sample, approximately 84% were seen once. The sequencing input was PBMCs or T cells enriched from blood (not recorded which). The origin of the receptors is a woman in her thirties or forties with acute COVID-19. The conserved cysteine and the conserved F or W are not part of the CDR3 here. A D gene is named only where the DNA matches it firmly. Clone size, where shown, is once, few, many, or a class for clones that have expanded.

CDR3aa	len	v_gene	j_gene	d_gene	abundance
ASNGGYGYT	9	TRBV21-1	TRBJ1-2	-	-
ATTRQAGNTEAF	12	TRBV6-5	TRBJ1-1	-	-
ASSVDRDSYGYT	12	TRBV10-2	TRBJ1-2	TRBD1	-
ASSPGSAPYEQY	12	TRBV5-1	TRBJ2-7	-	-
ASSLVPYNEQF	11	TRBV5-1	TRBJ2-1	-	-
ASSLGEGARVMDTQY	15	TRBV11-3	TRBJ2-3	-	few
ASSPELAGEYNEQF	14	TRBV7-9	TRBJ2-1	TRBD2	-
ASVEGTNYGYT	11	TRBV7-8	TRBJ1-2	-	-
ASSDGGQPQH	10	TRBV2	TRBJ1-5	-	-
ASSPSAGGNTIY	12	TRBV18	TRBJ1-3	-	-
ASSFDREAEAF	11	TRBV12-3/TRBV12-4	TRBJ1-1	TRBD1	-
ASSLWGREDTQY	12	TRBV7-9	TRBJ2-3	-	-
ATVAGGRRGEQF	12	TRBV27	TRBJ2-1	TRBD2	-
ASSIYRAADTQY	12	TRBV19	TRBJ2-3	-	-
ASIDSGRGYEQY	12	TRBV10-1	TRBJ2-7	TRBD2	-
ASSWREGTDTQY	12	TRBV5-1	TRBJ2-3	-	-
ASSFRSGRERDTQY	14	TRBV28	TRBJ2-3	TRBD2	-
ASSLPPWTESNNEQF	15	TRBV10-2	TRBJ2-1	-	-
ATSRRTRGWGGETQY	15	TRBV15	TRBJ2-5	TRBD2	-
ATSDVLAGIDNEQF	14	TRBV15	TRBJ2-1	TRBD2	-
SASSAGGSYNEQF	13	TRBV20-1	TRBJ2-1	-	-
SVVLWRGGKGYGYT	14	TRBV29-1	TRBJ1-2	-	once
ASSLTLTSGASYEQY	15	TRBV18	TRBJ2-7	TRBD2	-
ASSLDRGDVGAF	12	TRBV5-1	TRBJ1-1	TRBD1	-
ASSETPGGSSVRFLF	15	TRBV5-1	TRBJ2-1	TRBD2	once
ASSLFPSGSYETQY	14	TRBV5-1	TRBJ2-5	TRBD2	-
ASSFGLAGSTDTQY	14	TRBV2	TRBJ2-3	TRBD2	-
ASSMGRGSSEAF	12	TRBV19	TRBJ1-1	-	-
ASSVTSYDSYNEQF	14	TRBV7-6	TRBJ2-1	-	-
ASSPSNTGELF	11	TRBV6-4	TRBJ2-2	-	-
ALSGEEPEAF	10	TRBV30	TRBJ1-1	-	once
ARSLRDFNQPQH	12	TRBV5-3	TRBJ1-5	-	-
ASSESGGQSRYNEQF	15	TRBV10-2	TRBJ2-1	-	-
ASSLMGLAGAVDTQY	15	TRBV7-3	TRBJ2-3	TRBD2	many
ASSRPGTGTEGYT	13	TRBV7-9	TRBJ1-2	TRBD1	-
ASSFLSLAGEFLGETQY	17	TRBV11-3	TRBJ2-5	TRBD2	few
ASALHSGRVADTQY	14	TRBV11-3	TRBJ2-3	TRBD2	few
ASSSGGLAGREQY	13	TRBV3-1/TRBV3-2	TRBJ2-7	TRBD2	once
ASSVLGEGYGYT	12	TRBV9	TRBJ1-2	-	-
ASSFILARSYGQY	13	TRBV7-7	TRBJ2-7	-	-
ASSSILENEQF	11	TRBV5-1	TRBJ2-1	-	-
SVTNPGGMETQY	12	TRBV29-1	TRBJ2-5	TRBD2	few
ASSETQGGETQY	12	TRBV6-1	TRBJ2-5	TRBD1	-
ASSETTGFRTDTQY	14	TRBV6-1	TRBJ2-3	-	-
ASSPGTVGTDTQY	13	TRBV7-3	TRBJ2-3	TRBD1	-
ASSLTGDISEAF	12	TRBV18	TRBJ1-1	TRBD1	-
ASGDGTGHPGELF	13	TRBV28	TRBJ2-2	TRBD1	few
ASSTKRGHLNTEAF	14	TRBV19	TRBJ1-1	-	-
ASSLAVNSPLH	11	TRBV5-1	TRBJ1-6	-	-
ASSPVGSGRVDEQY	14	TRBV7-3	TRBJ2-7	TRBD2	-
ASSHTTAGGPGGELF	15	TRBV3-1/TRBV3-2	TRBJ2-2	TRBD2	-
ASSYSHRRDTEAF	13	TRBV6-5	TRBJ1-1	-	once
ASSLGLAGYNEQF	13	TRBV7-2	TRBJ2-1	TRBD2	-
ASSRTSGATGELF	13	TRBV4-1	TRBJ2-2	TRBD2	few
ASSQVREGSNYGYT	14	TRBV3-1/TRBV3-2	TRBJ1-2	-	-
ASSEFRRGRQETQY	14	TRBV25-1	TRBJ2-5	TRBD1	once
ASSSGTSGSVNEQF	14	TRBV7-6	TRBJ2-1	TRBD2	once